These T cell receptor beta chains were read from a single sample in a study of blood T cell repertoires in COVID-19. Using immunoSEQ multiplex PCR, the repertoire was profiled, and TCRdb retains in-frame clones only, with some absent. Seen here are 63,000 or so clones, about 82% observed once, and the top ten hold more than 40%. Sequencing was performed on peripheral blood. These TCRs come from a human donor in a cohort sampled during active COVID-19. Each CDR3 is given with its conserved first and last residue. D genes are given only for firm matches. Clone size is given for some rows only: seen once, a few or many times, or a class if the clone is expanded.

d_gene,abundance,j_gene,v_gene,CDR3aa,CDR3nt
TRBD2,few,TRBJ2-7,TRBV9,CASSPLLAGAYEQYF,TGTGCCAGCAGCCCTCTACTAGCGGGGGCCTACGAGCAGTACTTC
TRBD2,NA,TRBJ2-7,TRBV3-1/TRBV3-2,CASSQDGRGGTYEQYF,TGTGCCAGCAGCCAAGATGGTCGGGGGGGAACCTACGAGCAGTACTTC
NA,NA,TRBJ2-1,TRBV12-3/TRBV12-4,CASKEGLQNEQFF,TGTGCCAGCAAAGAGGGACTCCAGAATGAGCAGTTCTTC
NA,NA,TRBJ2-3,TRBV4-1,CASSHTAPAQGFVDTQYF,TGCGCCAGCAGCCATACCGCCCCAGCCCAGGGGTTCGTTGATACGCAGTATTTT
TRBD1,NA,TRBJ2-1,TRBV3-1/TRBV3-2,CASSHRGQIDNEQFF,TGTGCCAGCAGCCACAGGGGGCAGATTGACAATGAGCAGTTCTTC
TRBD1,NA,TRBJ1-1,TRBV6-5,CASSYSMTGGSRAFF,TGTGCCAGCAGTTATTCTATGACAGGGGGCAGTCGAGCTTTCTTT
TRBD1,NA,TRBJ1-4,TRBV28,CASSFDRVSEKLFF,TGTGCCAGCAGTTTTGACAGGGTTTCAGAAAAACTGTTTTTT
NA,NA,TRBJ1-1,TRBV18,CASSGQRASEAFF,TGTGCCAGCTCAGGGCAGAGGGCGAGTGAAGCTTTCTTT
NA,NA,TRBJ2-7,TRBV2,CASSVMSEQYF,TGTGCCAGCAGCGTTATGAGCGAGCAGTACTTC
TRBD2,NA,TRBJ2-3,TRBV6-5,CASRGNTDTQYF,TGTGCCTCGCGGGGGAACACAGATACGCAGTATTTT
NA,few,TRBJ2-5,TRBV28,CASSHRTFSGKETQYF,TGTGCCAGCAGCCACCGGACCTTTTCGGGGAAAGAGACCCAGTACTTC
NA,NA,TRBJ2-4,TRBV30,CAWSGGTPENIQYF,TGTGCCTGGAGTGGCGGGACGCCGGAAAACATTCAGTACTTC
TRBD1,NA,TRBJ1-3,TRBV7-9,CASDTDRGAGNTIYF,TGTGCCAGTGATACTGACAGGGGCGCTGGAAACACCATATATTTT
NA,NA,TRBJ1-1,TRBV5-1,CASSSQAVRTEAFF,TGCGCCAGCAGCTCACAGGCCGTGCGGACTGAAGCTTTCTTT
TRBD2,few,TRBJ2-3,TRBV11-2,CASSFSGGVADTQYF,TGTGCCAGCAGCTTTAGCGGGGGGGTAGCAGATACGCAGTATTTT
TRBD1,NA,TRBJ1-2,TRBV5-4,CASSSRDRYGYTF,TGTGCCAGCAGCTCCCGGGACAGATATGGCTACACCTTC
NA,NA,TRBJ1-1,TRBV30,CAWSVGRTDVNTEAFF,TGTGCCTGGAGTGTAGGGAGGACCGACGTGAACACTGAAGCTTTCTTT
TRBD1,few,TRBJ2-7,TRBV6-5,CASSPGQGSEQYF,TGTGCCAGCAGTCCGGGACAGGGAAGCGAGCAGTACTTC
NA,once,TRBJ1-2,TRBV29-1,CSVVRGGESGYTF,TGCAGCGTTGTAAGAGGGGGAGAGAGTGGCTACACCTTC
NA,few,TRBJ1-1,TRBV30,CAWRAQPNTEAFF,TGTGCCTGGAGAGCACAGCCAAACACTGAAGCTTTCTTT
TRBD2,once,TRBJ2-5,TRBV5-1,CASSTGTRKETQYF,TGCGCCAGCAGCACCGGGACTAGGAAAGAGACCCAGTACTTC
NA,NA,TRBJ2-5,TRBV7-9,CASSLIGGAETQYF,TGTGCCAGCAGCTTAATTGGGGGGGCAGAGACCCAGTACTTC